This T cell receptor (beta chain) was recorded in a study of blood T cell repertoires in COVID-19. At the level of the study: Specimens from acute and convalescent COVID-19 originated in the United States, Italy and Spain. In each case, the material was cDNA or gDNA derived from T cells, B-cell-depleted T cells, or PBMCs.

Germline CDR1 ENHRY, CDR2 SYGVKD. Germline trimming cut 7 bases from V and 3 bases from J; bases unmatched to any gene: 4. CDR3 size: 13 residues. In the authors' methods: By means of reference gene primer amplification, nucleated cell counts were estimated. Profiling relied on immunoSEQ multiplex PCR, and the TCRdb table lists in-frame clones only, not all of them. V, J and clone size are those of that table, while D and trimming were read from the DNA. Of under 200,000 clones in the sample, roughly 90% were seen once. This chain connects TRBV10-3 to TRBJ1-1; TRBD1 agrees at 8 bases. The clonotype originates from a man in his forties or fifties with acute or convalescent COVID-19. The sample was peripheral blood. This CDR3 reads CAIMDREDTEAFF. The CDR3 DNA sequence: TGTGCCATCATGGACAGGGAGGACACTGAAGCTTTCTTT.